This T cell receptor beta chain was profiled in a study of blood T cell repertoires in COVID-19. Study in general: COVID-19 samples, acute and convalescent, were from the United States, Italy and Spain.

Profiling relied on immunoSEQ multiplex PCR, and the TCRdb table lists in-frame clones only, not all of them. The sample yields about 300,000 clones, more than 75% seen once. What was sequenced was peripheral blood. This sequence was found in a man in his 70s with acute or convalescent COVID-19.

This CDR3 is CASSGSADTQYF. In DNA form, the CDR3 reads TGTGCCAGCTCAGGTAGCGCAGATACGCAGTATTTT. This chain connects TRBV18 to TRBJ2-3; a weak D match, TRBD2 (5 bases). Germline CDR1 is KGHSH and CDR2 is LQKENI. The CDR3 is 12 residues long. V was clipped by 5 bases and J by 4 bases, with 7 bases between them.